The 15 T cell receptor beta chains presented below share a single source sample, sequenced in a study of identical twins. TCRdb independently ran MiXCR on the 5' RACE reads; one entry per CDR3 protein. The sample has hundreds of thousands of distinct CDR3 sequences, more than 13% seen once. The sequenced sample was memory (CD45RO+) T cells sorted from blood. The receptors originated from a woman aged 18-29 years in good health.

This clonotype was observed a handful of times. The chain links TRBV3-1 to TRBJ2-1; 10 nucleotides match TRBD2. Germline V gives CDR1 LGHDT, CDR2 YNNKEL (reference sequence). V lost 2 bases and J lost 8; bases outside the gene matches: 6. The CDR3 length is 15 residues. CDR3 nucleotide sequence: TGTGCCAGCAGCCAAACGCTAGCGGGAGTCGATGAGCAGTTCTTC. Translation gives CASSQTLAGVDEQFF.

The V call is TRBV5-1, the J call TRBJ1-3; 7 bases line up with TRBD1. The CDR3 covers 13 residues. Germline-derived CDR1 and CDR2 are SGHRS and YFSETQ. J was trimmed by 5 bases and V by 3 bases; bases with no gene match: 2. DNA of the CDR3: TGCGCCAGCAGCTCGACAGGGAGAAACACCATATATTTT. It encodes CASSSTGRNTIYF.

The chain is built from TRBV5-5 and TRBJ2-5; D may be TRBD1 (6 bases). Looked up from germline, CDR1 is SGHKS and CDR2 is YYEKEE (reference sequence). Trimming pared 0 bases from V and 5 bases from J, leaving 20 bases between. The CDR3 is 17 amino acids. The CDR3 sequence: CASSLGPMMGAVETQYF. The CDR3 nucleotides read TGTGCCAGCAGCTTGGGACCGATGATGGGGGCGGTCGAGACCCAGTACTTC.

There are many counts of this clonotype. The V gene is TRBV7-9, the J gene TRBJ2-7; 7 bases align to TRBD1. CDR1 and CDR2 (germline): SEHNR, FQNEAQ (reference sequence). The V and J ends lost 5 bases and 5 bases, in that order; junction bases with no gene match: 3. This CDR3 comprises 12 residues. The CDR3 DNA reads as TGTGCCAGCAGCGGAACAGGGGACGAGCAGTACTTC. It is translated as CASSGTGDEQYF.

This chain connects TRBV9 to TRBJ1-3; D gene unclear. Trimming removed 1 base at V and 6 bases at J, with 8 bases between. From germline, CDR1 is SGDLS and CDR2 YYNGEE. This CDR3 region has 13 residues. Here the CDR3 DNA reads TGTGCCAGCAGCGTACTAGCAGAAAACACCATATATTTT. Its protein is CASSVLAENTIYF.

The chain joins TRBV10-3 to TRBJ1-2; TRBD1 matches at 8 bases. The CDR3 loop spans 13 amino acids. V was pared by 8 bases and J by 4 bases, with 6 bases of the junction left unmatched. The germline V gene encodes CDR1 ENHRY and CDR2 SYGVKD. CDR3 loop: CAILRGHGYGYTF. The CDR3 bases are TGTGCCATCCTCAGGGGGCATGGCTATGGCTACACCTTC.

V is TRBV20-1 and J is TRBJ2-3; TRBD2 matches at 7 bases. The length of the CDR3 is 14 residues. Germline V gene data show CDR1 as DFQATT and CDR2 as SNEGSKA (reference sequence). The J segment lost 3 bases and the V segment lost 6 bases, leaving 9 bases of the junction unmatched. Here the CDR3 DNA reads TGCAGTGCCACCCTGGCACTAGCGACAGATACGCAGTATTTT. This codes for CSATLALATDTQYF.

This clonotype was recorded at least ten times. The chain is built from TRBV5-1 and TRBJ2-3, with a tentative D call TRBD2 (5 bases). This CDR3 has 16 residues. Germline-derived CDR1 and CDR2 are SGHRS and YFSETQ. The V end was cut by 4 bases, the J end by 2 bases, with 17 bases between. Here the CDR3 DNA reads TGCGCCAGCAGCGCCTTGACTACCAGAGCCACAGATACGCAGTATTTT. This translates into CASSALTTRATDTQYF.

The chain uses TRBV29-1 and TRBJ2-5; D might be TRBD1 (5 bases). This CDR3 has 11 residues. Germline values: CDR1 SQVTM, CDR2 ANQGSEA. The CDR3 sequence: CTPGQGRTQYF. The CDR3 DNA reads as TGCACCCCCGGGCAGGGAAGAACCCAGTACTTC.

This clonotype showed up just a few times. The chain links TRBV11-2 to TRBJ2-3, with 10 positions matching TRBD1. The CDR3 is made up of 14 amino acids. With 5 bases clipped from V and 4 bases from J, the junction kept 3 bases outside the gene matches. The germline gives CDR1 SGHAT, CDR2 FQNNGV. The chain's CDR3 is CASSDRGQADTQYF. The CDR3 bases are TGTGCCAGCAGCGACAGGGGGCAAGCAGATACGCAGTATTTT. The full variable domain, rest sourced from reference TRBV11-2 and TRBJ2-3, is EAGVAQSPRYKIIEKRQSVAFWCNPISGHATLYWYQQILGQGPKLLIQFQNNGVVDDSQLPKDRFSAERLKGVDSTLKIQPAKLEDSAVYLCASSDRGQADTQYFGPGTRLTVL.

J is TRBJ2-5 and V is TRBV7-2, with a possible D match to TRBD2 (6 bases). V shed 4 bases and J shed 5 bases, with 17 bases lying between them. CDR1 is SGHTA, CDR2 FQGNSA, per germline. The CDR3 is made up of 15 amino acids. The CDR3 loop reads CASSSWTLAGETQYF. CDR3 coding DNA: TGTGCCAGCAGCTCGTGGACCTTGGCGGGGGAGACCCAGTACTTC. The variable domain in full, completed from reference TRBV7-2 and TRBJ2-5, reads GAGVSQSPSNKVTEKGKDVELRCDPISGHTALYWYRQSLGQGLEFLIYFQGNSAPDKSGLPSDRFSAERTGGSVSTLTIQRTQQEDSAVYLCASSSWTLAGETQYFGPGTRLLVL.

This clonotype was detected a few times. This chain uses TRBV5-1 with TRBJ1-1; 7 nucleotides align to TRBD1. The V segment lost 4 bases and the J segment 3 bases; nucleotides outside the gene matches: 6. The CDR3 extends over 14 amino acids. From germline, CDR1 is SGHRS and CDR2 YFSETQ. The CDR3: CASSVTGWDTEAFF. DNA of the CDR3: TGCGCCAGCAGCGTGACAGGGTGGGACACTGAAGCTTTCTTT.

There are a few counts of this clonotype. A junction end diverges from the germline sequence, so it may reflect a read error. The V and J genes are TRBV14 and TRBJ2-1; no clear D gene. Germline CDR1 is SGHDN and CDR2 is FVKESK. This CDR3 is 12 amino acids long. The CDR3 here is CASSPSHNEQFF. DNA for the CDR3: TGTGCCAGCAGCCCCTCCCACAATGAGCAGTTCTTC.

The rearrangement uses TRBV20-1 and TRBJ2-1; D may correspond to TRBD1 or TRBD2 (6 bases each). Germline V CDR1 and CDR2: DFQATT, SNEGSKA (reference sequence). V gave up 5 bases and J gave up 2 bases, with 19 bases separating them. This CDR3 is built from 16 residues. The CDR3 loop is CSAGGGSSAPYNEQFF. CDR3 sequence (DNA): TGCAGTGCTGGAGGGGGTTCTAGCGCACCCTACAATGAGCAGTTCTTC.

The V call is TRBV30, the J call TRBJ1-2; D uncertain. CDR1 and CDR2 (germline): GTSNPN, SVGIG (reference sequence). The CDR3 contains 13 residues. Trimming took off 1 base at V and 3 bases at J, with 9 bases between the two ends. This CDR3 is CAWSGQAYYGYTF. The CDR3 region has the DNA TGTGCCTGGAGTGGTCAGGCTTACTATGGCTACACCTTC.